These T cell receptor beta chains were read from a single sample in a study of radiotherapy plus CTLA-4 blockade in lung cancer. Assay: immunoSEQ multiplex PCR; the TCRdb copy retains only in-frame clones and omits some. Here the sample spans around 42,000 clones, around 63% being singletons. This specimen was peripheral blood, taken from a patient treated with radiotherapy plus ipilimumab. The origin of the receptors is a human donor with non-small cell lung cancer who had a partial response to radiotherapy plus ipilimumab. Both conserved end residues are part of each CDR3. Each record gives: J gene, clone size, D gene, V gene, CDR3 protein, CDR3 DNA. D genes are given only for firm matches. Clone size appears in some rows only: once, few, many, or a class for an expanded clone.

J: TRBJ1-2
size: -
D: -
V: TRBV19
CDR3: CASSIATNYGYTF
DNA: TGTGCCAGTAGTATAGCCACAAACTATGGCTACACCTTC

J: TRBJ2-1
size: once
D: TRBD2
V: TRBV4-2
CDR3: CASSRLFARTSGYNEQFF
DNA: TGTGCCAGCAGCCGGCTCTTCGCCCGGACTAGCGGGTACAATGAGCAGTTCTTC

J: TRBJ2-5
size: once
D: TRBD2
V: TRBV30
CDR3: CAWNSGRAWETQYF
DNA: TGTGCCTGGAACAGCGGGAGGGCCTGGGAGACCCAGTACTTC

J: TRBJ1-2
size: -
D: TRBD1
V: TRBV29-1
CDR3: CSVPGQGLVNYGYTF
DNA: TGCAGCGTCCCGGGACAGGGGTTAGTTAACTATGGCTACACCTTC

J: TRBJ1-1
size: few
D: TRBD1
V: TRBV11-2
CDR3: CASSSVGQGIRTDTEAFF
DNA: TGTGCCAGCAGCTCTGTGGGACAGGGTATCAGGACTGACACTGAAGCTTTCTTT

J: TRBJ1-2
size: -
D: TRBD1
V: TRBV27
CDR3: CASSFDRAGYGYTF
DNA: TGTGCCAGCAGTTTCGACAGGGCAGGCTATGGCTACACCTTC

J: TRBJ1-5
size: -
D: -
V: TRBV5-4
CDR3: CASSLAPTDSGPQHF
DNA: TGTGCCAGCAGCTTGGCCCCGACGGATAGCGGGCCCCAGCATTTT

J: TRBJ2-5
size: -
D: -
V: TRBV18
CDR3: CASSPRNSKEAQYF
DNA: TGTGCCAGCTCACCGAGAAACTCAAAAGAGGCCCAGTACTTC

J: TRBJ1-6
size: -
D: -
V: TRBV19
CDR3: CASKRQGLNSPLHF
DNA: TGTGCCAGTAAGAGGCAGGGCTTGAATTCACCCCTCCACTTT

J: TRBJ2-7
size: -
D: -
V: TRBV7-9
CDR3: CASGEGQAYEQYF
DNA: TGTGCCAGCGGGGAGGGACAGGCCTACGAGCAGTACTTC

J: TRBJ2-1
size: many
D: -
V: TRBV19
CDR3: CASSDWNNEQFF
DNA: TGTGCCAGCAGTGACTGGAACAATGAGCAGTTCTTC

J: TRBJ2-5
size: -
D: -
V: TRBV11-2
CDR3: CASGLLTEGAQYF
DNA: TGTGCCAGCGGACTCTTGACCGAGGGAGCCCAGTACTTC

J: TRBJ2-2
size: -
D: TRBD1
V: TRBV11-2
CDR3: CASSMGQGVKWELFF
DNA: TGTGCCAGCAGCATGGGACAGGGGGTTAAATGGGAGCTGTTTTTT

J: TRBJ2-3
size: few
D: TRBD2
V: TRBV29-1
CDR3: CSVRNSGGGSTQYF
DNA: TGCAGCGTTCGCAACTCGGGAGGCGGTTCTACGCAGTATTTT

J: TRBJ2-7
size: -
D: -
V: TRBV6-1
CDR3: CASSAVWGYAGEQYF
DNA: TGTGCCAGCAGCGCGGTGTGGGGATACGCGGGAGAGCAGTACTTC

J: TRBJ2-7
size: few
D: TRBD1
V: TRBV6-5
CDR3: CASIPRGPGAGEQYF
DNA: TGTGCCAGCATTCCAAGGGGGCCAGGGGCGGGCGAGCAGTACTTC

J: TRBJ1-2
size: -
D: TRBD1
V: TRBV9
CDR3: CASSEGAGAFNYGYTF
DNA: TGTGCCAGCAGCGAGGGGGCAGGTGCTTTTAACTATGGCTACACCTTC

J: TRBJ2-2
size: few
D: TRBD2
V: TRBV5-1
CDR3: CASRTSGDNTGELFF
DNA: TGCGCCAGCAGGACTAGCGGGGATAACACCGGGGAGCTGTTTTTT

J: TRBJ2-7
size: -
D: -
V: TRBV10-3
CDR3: CAISERGRGAREQYF
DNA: TGTGCCATCAGTGAGAGGGGCAGGGGCGCGCGAGAGCAGTACTTC

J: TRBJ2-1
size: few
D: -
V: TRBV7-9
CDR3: CASSVVLDRGSNEQFF
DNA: TGTGCCAGCAGCGTCGTACTAGATCGAGGGAGCAATGAGCAGTTCTTC

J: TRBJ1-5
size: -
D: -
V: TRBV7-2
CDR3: CASSPGGGRDSNQPQHF
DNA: TGTGCCAGCAGCCCGGGGGGAGGGCGGGATAGCAATCAGCCCCAGCATTTT

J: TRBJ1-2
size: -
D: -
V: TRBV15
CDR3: CATSRERRGRGYTF
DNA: TGTGCCACCAGCAGAGAGCGGCGGGGTCGAGGCTACACCTTC

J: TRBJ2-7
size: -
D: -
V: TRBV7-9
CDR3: CASSFGEADSYEQYF
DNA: TGTGCCAGCAGCTTTGGAGAGGCAGATTCCTACGAGCAGTACTTC

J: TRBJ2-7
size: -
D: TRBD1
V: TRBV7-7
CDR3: CASSLRQGAFYEQYF
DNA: TGTGCTAGCAGCCTCCGTCAGGGGGCCTTCTACGAGCAGTACTTC

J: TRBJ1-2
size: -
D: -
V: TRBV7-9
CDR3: CASSLSGRANYGYTF
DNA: TGTGCCAGCAGCTTATCGGGTCGTGCTAACTATGGCTACACCTTC

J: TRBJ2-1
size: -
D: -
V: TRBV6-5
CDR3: CASSYSNSGNEQFF
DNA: TGTGCCAGCAGTTACTCGAATAGCGGCAATGAGCAGTTCTTC

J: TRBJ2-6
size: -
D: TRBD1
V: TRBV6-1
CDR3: CASSQGQGGNVLTF
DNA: TGTGCCAGCAGTCAGGGACAGGGAGGCAACGTCCTGACTTTC

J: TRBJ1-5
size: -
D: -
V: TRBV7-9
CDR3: CASSSGGRSNQPQHF
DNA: TGTGCCAGCAGCTCGGGGGGCAGGAGCAATCAGCCCCAGCATTTT

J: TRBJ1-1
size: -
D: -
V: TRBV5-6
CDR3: CASSPPRRWTEAFF
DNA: TGTGCCAGCAGCCCCCCACGGAGGTGGACTGAAGCTTTCTTT

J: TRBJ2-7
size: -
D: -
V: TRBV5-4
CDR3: CASSLRQVPYEQYF
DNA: TGTGCCAGCAGCTTGAGGCAGGTTCCCTACGAGCAGTACTTC

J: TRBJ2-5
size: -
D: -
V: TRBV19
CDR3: CASTPGHLHQETQYF
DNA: TGTGCCAGTACCCCGGGACACCTACACCAAGAGACCCAGTACTTC

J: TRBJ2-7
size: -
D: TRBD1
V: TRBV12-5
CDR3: CASGRQGAMGNEQYF
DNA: TGTGCTAGTGGCCGACAGGGGGCCATGGGGAACGAGCAGTACTTC

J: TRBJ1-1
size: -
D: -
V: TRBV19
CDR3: CASSIVSGTEAFF
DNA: TGTGCCAGTAGTATAGTATCAGGGACTGAAGCTTTCTTT

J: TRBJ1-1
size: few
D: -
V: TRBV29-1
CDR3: CSGRRGINTEAFF
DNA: TGCAGCGGCCGAAGGGGAATAAACACTGAAGCTTTCTTT

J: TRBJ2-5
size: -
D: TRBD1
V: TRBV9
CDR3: CASSASGTGGETQYF
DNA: TGTGCCAGCAGCGCCTCCGGGACAGGTGGCGAGACCCAGTACTTC

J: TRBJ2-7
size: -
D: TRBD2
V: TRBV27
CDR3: CASSLTSGKQYF
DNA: TGTGCCAGCAGTTTAACTAGCGGGAAGCAGTACTTC

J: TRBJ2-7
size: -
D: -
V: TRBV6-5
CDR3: CASAWTAFYEQYF
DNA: TGTGCCAGCGCCTGGACAGCCTTCTACGAGCAGTACTTC

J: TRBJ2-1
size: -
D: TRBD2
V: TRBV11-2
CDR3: CASSLEAGAFNEQFF
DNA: TGTGCCAGCAGCTTAGAGGCGGGAGCCTTCAATGAGCAGTTCTTC

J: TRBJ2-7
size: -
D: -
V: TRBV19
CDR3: CASSPLGGAYHEQYF
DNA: TGTGCCAGTAGTCCCCTGGGGGGGGCTTACCACGAGCAGTACTTC

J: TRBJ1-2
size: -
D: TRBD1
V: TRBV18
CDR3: CASSFTQGQVNYGYTF
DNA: TGTGCCAGCTCCTTTACCCAGGGACAGGTGAACTATGGCTACACCTTC

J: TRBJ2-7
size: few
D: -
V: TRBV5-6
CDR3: CASSFGSGEYEQYF
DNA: TGTGCCAGCAGCTTTGGGTCCGGAGAGTACGAGCAGTACTTC

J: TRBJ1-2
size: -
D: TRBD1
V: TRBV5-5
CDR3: CASSWTGPGYTF
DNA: TGTGCCAGCAGCTGGACAGGGCCTGGCTACACCTTC